The rows below give T cell receptor beta chains drawn from one sample of a study of T-cell memory formation after mild COVID-19. TCRdb processed the 5' RACE reads anew with MiXCR; each CDR3 protein has one entry. The data show about 240,000 distinct CDR3 sequences, 8% to 10% seen once. Sequencing was performed on PBMCs or a T cell subset sorted from them (not recorded which). The receptors derive from a man in his late teens or twenties who had mild COVID-19 (a few samples of this study predate the infection). Cell type and time point are not known. CDR3s include the opening cysteine and the closing phenylalanine or tryptophan. A D gene is named only where the DNA matches it firmly. Clone size appears in some rows only: once, few, many, or a class for an expanded clone.

d_call,clone_size,j_call,v_call,cdr3_aa,cdr3_nt
TRBD2,.,TRBJ2-1,TRBV4-1,CASSRAGGSYNEQFF,TGCGCCAGCAGCCGGGCGGGGGGGTCCTACAATGAGCAGTTCTTC
.,few,TRBJ1-1,TRBV7-6,CASSLGLGQNTEAFF,TGTGCCAGCAGCTTAGGGCTTGGGCAGAACACTGAAGCTTTCTTT
TRBD2,many,TRBJ2-7,TRBV6-2/TRBV6-3,CASSYSTSGGYEQYF,TGTGCCAGCAGTTACTCGACTAGCGGGGGCTACGAGCAGTACTTC
TRBD1,.,TRBJ2-2,TRBV20-1,CSAVPGTGITGELFF,TGCAGTGCTGTTCCCGGGACAGGGATCACCGGGGAGCTGTTTTTT
TRBD1,few,TRBJ1-4,TRBV7-9,CASSLGGTGSNEKLFF,TGTGCCAGCAGCTTAGGCGGGACAGGCTCAAATGAAAAACTGTTTTTT
.,few,TRBJ2-3,TRBV6-6,CASWSPDTQYF,TGTGCCAGCTGGAGCCCAGATACGCAGTATTTT
.,.,TRBJ1-4,TRBV6-5,CASSYSGQEKLFF,TGTGCCAGCAGTTACTCGGGTCAGGAAAAACTGTTTTTT
.,.,TRBJ2-3,TRBV20-1,CSASVGGRSTDTQYF,TGCAGTGCTAGTGTGGGGGGGCGCAGCACAGATACGCAGTATTTT
TRBD1,.,TRBJ2-5,TRBV5-1,CASSVQGQGEETQYF,TGCGCCAGCAGCGTACAGGGACAGGGGGAAGAGACCCAGTACTTC
.,.,TRBJ2-6,TRBV4-2,CASSQEDSSGANVLTF,TGTGCCAGCAGCCAAGAGGACAGCTCTGGGGCCAACGTCCTGACTTTC
.,.,TRBJ1-5,TRBV4-1,CASREYPGPTPQHF,TGCGCCAGCAGAGAATATCCGGGCCCGACCCCCCAGCATTTT
TRBD2,few,TRBJ2-7,TRBV6-1,CASSVLAGESHYEQYF,TGTGCCAGCAGTGTACTAGCGGGGGAGTCGCACTACGAGCAGTACTTC
.,.,TRBJ2-2,TRBV29-1,CSVDTGELFF,TGCAGCGTTGATACCGGGGAGCTGTTTTTT
.,many,TRBJ2-3,TRBV29-1,CSVEAGHSTDTQYF,TGCAGCGTTGAAGCTGGACATTCCACAGATACGCAGTATTTT
.,.,TRBJ2-5,TRBV11-2,CASSLIRGGDWKTQYF,TGTGCCAGCAGCTTAATTAGAGGGGGGGACTGGAAGACCCAGTACTTC
.,.,TRBJ2-3,TRBV5-1,CASSLSQRGTDTQYF,TGCGCCAGCAGCTTGAGTCAGAGAGGCACAGATACGCAGTATTTT
.,few,TRBJ2-1,TRBV2,CASQAGSSYNEQFF,TGTGCCAGCCAAGCGGGTAGCTCCTACAATGAGCAGTTCTTC
.,.,TRBJ1-4,TRBV20-1,CSASHRATNEKLFF,TGCAGTGCTAGTCATAGGGCAACTAATGAAAAACTGTTTTTT
.,.,TRBJ2-2,TRBV6-5,CASRGQGTGELFF,TGTGCCAGCCGGGGGCAGGGCACCGGGGAGCTGTTTTTT
.,few,TRBJ2-3,TRBV20-1,CSARSPARHLDTQYF,TGCAGTGCTAGAAGTCCAGCTAGACATCTAGATACGCAGTATTTT
.,few,TRBJ1-5,TRBV7-9,CASSFHAGSYSNQPQHF,TGTGCCAGCAGCTTTCACGCAGGGTCTTATAGCAATCAGCCCCAGCATTTT
TRBD1,.,TRBJ2-3,TRBV9,CASSVDHRGTQYF,TGTGCCAGCAGCGTAGACCACAGGGGTACGCAGTATTTT
.,.,TRBJ2-2,TRBV7-2,CASSLQIANTGELFF,TGTGCCAGCAGTCTACAGATCGCGAACACCGGGGAGCTGTTTTTT
.,few,TRBJ2-3,TRBV6-2/TRBV6-3,CASSFPRPDTQYF,TGTGCCAGCAGTTTCCCTCGTCCAGATACGCAGTATTTT
.,few,TRBJ2-7,TRBV7-9,CASSPSPSQDEQYF,TGTGCCAGCAGCCCCAGTCCGTCCCAGGACGAGCAGTACTTC
TRBD2,many,TRBJ2-1,TRBV29-1,CSVEATSGGANEQFF,TGCAGCGTTGAAGCAACTAGCGGGGGGGCGAATGAGCAGTTCTTC
TRBD2,.,TRBJ2-1,TRBV10-3,CASLGGVAGLNEQFF,TGTGCCTCCTTAGGGGGAGTAGCGGGACTCAATGAGCAGTTCTTC
.,.,TRBJ2-3,TRBV5-1,CASSPSPSGRADTQYF,TGCGCCAGCAGCCCCAGTCCGTCAGGGAGAGCAGATACGCAGTATTTT
TRBD2,few,TRBJ2-1,TRBV9,CASSLAGDGYNEQFF,TGTGCCAGCAGTCTAGCGGGGGATGGCTACAATGAGCAGTTCTTC
.,.,TRBJ2-3,TRBV11-2,CASSVRGGTSTDTQYF,TGTGCCAGCAGCGTGAGGGGGGGGACGAGCACAGATACGCAGTATTTT
TRBD2,.,TRBJ2-5,TRBV5-1,CASSLDVLAGQETQYF,TGCGCCAGCAGCTTGGACGTACTAGCGGGACAAGAGACCCAGTACTTC
TRBD2,few,TRBJ2-1,TRBV20-1,CSVTGLASEQFF,TGCAGTGTCACAGGACTAGCCAGTGAGCAGTTCTTC
TRBD1,.,TRBJ2-5,TRBV12-3/TRBV12-4,CASSPWTGSRTQYF,TGTGCCAGCAGTCCTTGGACAGGGTCTCGGACCCAGTACTTC
.,.,TRBJ1-6,TRBV20-1,CSAEPFGQGYNSPLHF,TGCAGTGCTGAACCTTTTGGGCAGGGATATAATTCACCCCTCCACTTT
.,.,TRBJ1-2,TRBV6-2/TRBV6-3,CASSYPGRAGKNGYTF,TGTGCCAGCAGTTATCCTGGAAGGGCAGGAAAAAATGGCTACACCTTC
.,many,TRBJ2-3,TRBV7-2,CASSLVRTDTQYF,TGTGCCAGCAGCTTAGTCCGCACAGATACGCAGTATTTT
.,few,TRBJ1-3,TRBV28,CASSLYGSTGNTIYF,TGTGCCAGCAGTTTATACGGCAGTACTGGAAACACCATATATTTT
TRBD2,once,TRBJ2-7,TRBV19,CASSISRDYIFPAYEQYF,TGTGCCAGTAGTATCTCGAGGGACTACATCTTCCCCGCCTACGAGCAGTACTTC
.,.,TRBJ1-2,TRBV4-3,CASSQEGRGFGGYTF,TGCGCCAGCAGCCAAGAAGGCAGGGGTTTCGGTGGCTACACCTTC
TRBD2,many,TRBJ2-3,TRBV4-1,CASSQEVTSGRTDTQYF,TGCGCCAGCAGCCAAGAAGTAACTAGCGGACGCACAGATACGCAGTATTTT